The rows below give T cell receptor beta chains drawn from one sample of a study of cytomegalovirus exposure and HLA in healthy donors. Assay: immunoSEQ multiplex PCR; the TCRdb copy retains only in-frame clones and omits some. The repertoire holds some 170,000 clones, with roughly four fifths as singletons. Sequenced material: PBMCs. These receptors were taken from a middle-aged man in good health and CMV-seronegative. Each CDR3 is given with its conserved first and last residue. D genes are given only for firm matches. Clone sizes are given selectively: once, few, many, or a class where the clone is expanded.

V	size	D	J	DNA	CDR3
TRBV7-6	NA	NA	TRBJ2-5	TGTGCCAGCACTCACCGGGACAACCAAGAGACCCAGTACTTC	CASTHRDNQETQYF
TRBV27	NA	NA	TRBJ1-4	TGTGCCAGCAGTCGAGGGCCGAATGAAAAACTGTTTTTT	CASSRGPNEKLFF
TRBV10-3	NA	NA	TRBJ2-1	TGTGCCATCACCAGAGTGGCGGGCTTGTACAATGAGCAGTTCTTC	CAITRVAGLYNEQFF
TRBV27	NA	TRBD2	TRBJ2-7	TGTGCCAGCGGGCGGACTAGCGGGGGACCCTACGAGCAGTACTTC	CASGRTSGGPYEQYF
TRBV19	few	NA	TRBJ1-1	TGTGCCAGTAGTATACTAGGGAACACTGAAGCTTTCTTT	CASSILGNTEAFF
TRBV7-6	NA	TRBD1	TRBJ2-2	TGTGCCAGCAGCTTATTGGGACAGCCGAACACCGGGGAGCTGTTTTTT	CASSLLGQPNTGELFF
TRBV5-1	NA	TRBD1	TRBJ2-5	TGCGCCAGCAGCCTAGATGGACAGGGGGCTGAGACCCAGTACTTC	CASSLDGQGAETQYF
TRBV5-6	once	NA	TRBJ2-7	TGTGCCAGCAGCTTTAGACAGAGCTACGAGCAGTACTTC	CASSFRQSYEQYF
TRBV9	NA	NA	TRBJ2-5	TGTGCCAGCCTCCCCCGGGAGCGACAGACCCAGTACTTC	CASLPRERQTQYF
TRBV7-8	NA	NA	TRBJ1-1	TGTGCCAGCAGCCCCCGAGCGGACACTGAAGCTTTCTTT	CASSPRADTEAFF
TRBV4-2	NA	TRBD1	TRBJ1-6	TGTGCCAGCAGCCAAGATCGACCTGGGACAGGGTTGAATTCACCCCTCCACTTT	CASSQDRPGTGLNSPLHF
TRBV10-2	NA	TRBD1	TRBJ2-7	TGCGCCAGCAGTGCATTGACAGGGGGCGGCGAGCAGTACTTC	CASSALTGGGEQYF
TRBV15	NA	NA	TRBJ1-2	TGTGCCACCAGCCCCCCCCGGGGGATCTATGGCTACACCTTC	CATSPPRGIYGYTF
TRBV4-3	few	NA	TRBJ1-1	TGCGCCAGCAGCCAAGGGATGGCAGGAACTGAAGCTTTCTTT	CASSQGMAGTEAFF
TRBV6-4	NA	NA	TRBJ1-2	TGTGCCAGCAGTCAGGGGAACTATGGCTACACCTTC	CASSQGNYGYTF
TRBV2	NA	NA	TRBJ2-6	TGTGCCAGCAGTGTCCCCACAATCTCTGGGGCCAACGTCCTGACTTTC	CASSVPTISGANVLTF
TRBV10-3	NA	NA	TRBJ1-6	TGTGCCATCAGTGGGGAGGGGGGCCGGTATAATTCACCCCTCCACTTT	CAISGEGGRYNSPLHF
TRBV5-1	NA	NA	TRBJ2-7	TGCGCCAGCCGTCGGAACTCCGGGAACGAGCAGTACTTC	CASRRNSGNEQYF
TRBV6-6	NA	NA	TRBJ1-4	TGTGCCAGCTTGTTAGGGGGGGGAGAAAAACTGTTTTTT	CASLLGGGEKLFF
TRBV10-3	NA	NA	TRBJ1-1	TGTGCCATCAGATCCCGAGGGGGTTCCGGCACTGAAGCTTTCTTT	CAIRSRGGSGTEAFF
TRBV7-9	NA	TRBD1	TRBJ2-7	TGTTCCAGCAGCTCAACCCGGGACAGTACCTACGAGCAGTACTTC	CSSSSTRDSTYEQYF
TRBV11-2	NA	TRBD1	TRBJ1-2	TGTGCCAGCAGCTCCACCTCCGGGACAGGCCGCTATGGCTACACCTTC	CASSSTSGTGRYGYTF
TRBV6-1	few	TRBD1	TRBJ1-1	TGTGCCAGCAGTGTTACAGGGGATATCCTCTTT	CASSVTGDILF
TRBV19	NA	TRBD1	TRBJ2-3	TGTGCCAGTAGTAGAGACAGGGGGACAGTGACGACAGATACGCAGTATTTT	CASSRDRGTVTTDTQYF
TRBV7-8	NA	TRBD1	TRBJ1-6	TGTGCCAGCAGCCACTCGGGGACAGGGACTAATTCACCCCTCCACTTT	CASSHSGTGTNSPLHF
TRBV5-1	NA	NA	TRBJ1-4	TGCGCCAGCAGCATGGGTGGGGGGAATGAAAAACTGTTTTTT	CASSMGGGNEKLFF
TRBV27	NA	TRBD1	TRBJ1-6	TGTGCCAGCAGTCTCCACACAGGGGTCGATTCACCCCTCCACTTT	CASSLHTGVDSPLHF
TRBV5-8	NA	NA	TRBJ1-2	TGTGCCAGCAGCTCCTCGTCAGGTGGTTGGGTCTATGGCTACACCTTC	CASSSSSGGWVYGYTF
TRBV15	NA	TRBD2	TRBJ2-1	TGTGCCACCAGCAGAGATCTGGCGGGGGGCCATGAGCAGTTCTTC	CATSRDLAGGHEQFF
TRBV19	NA	NA	TRBJ2-5	TGTGCCAGTAGCGCCGGGGTCAAAGAGACCCAGTACTTC	CASSAGVKETQYF
TRBV7-9	NA	NA	TRBJ1-4	TGTGCCAGCAGCCTGGACAGATCTTATAATAATGAAAAACTGTTTTTT	CASSLDRSYNNEKLFF
TRBV6-5	NA	TRBD1	TRBJ2-2	TGTGCCAGCAGTCGACAGGGGGCCGTTGGCGGGGAGCTGTTTTTT	CASSRQGAVGGELFF
TRBV4-3	NA	NA	TRBJ2-7	TGCGCCAGCAGCCCGGACAGAGGCTACGAGCAGTACTTC	CASSPDRGYEQYF
TRBV29-1	once	TRBD1	TRBJ2-7	TGCAGCGGCACGACAGGGCTGTCGGTGGACGAGCAGTACTTC	CSGTTGLSVDEQYF
TRBV30	NA	NA	TRBJ1-1	TGTGCCTGGAGTCCCAAGGAGGCGAAATCTTTCTTT	CAWSPKEAKSFF
TRBV5-4	NA	TRBD1	TRBJ1-2	TGTGCCAGCAGCATAACAATGGGACAGGGGGCCGGTGGCTACACCTTC	CASSITMGQGAGGYTF
TRBV4-2	NA	TRBD1	TRBJ2-6	TGTGCCAGCAGCCGACCGGGACAGGATATCTCTGGGGCCAACGTCCTGACTTTC	CASSRPGQDISGANVLTF
TRBV7-6	NA	NA	TRBJ2-7	TGTGCCAGCAGCTTGGTGCAGGGGTCCTCCTACGAGCAGTACTTC	CASSLVQGSSYEQYF
TRBV7-9	NA	NA	TRBJ1-1	TGTGCCAGCAGCTTAGACGGCGTAGGTAGCTTTCCTTTT	CASSLDGVGSFPF
TRBV12-5	NA	NA	TRBJ1-1	TGTGCTAGTGGTTTGGGGGTAGGGGGTCCTTTCTTT	CASGLGVGGPFF
TRBV2	NA	TRBD2	TRBJ2-5	TGTGCCAGCAGGTTGGGAGCGGGGTACCAAGAGACCCAGTACTTC	CASRLGAGYQETQYF
TRBV28	NA	TRBD1	TRBJ2-2	TGTGCCAGCAGTACCCCCGACAGGGACACCGGGGAGCTGTTTTTT	CASSTPDRDTGELFF
TRBV7-6	NA	NA	TRBJ2-7	TGTGCCAGCAGCTTAAGACCTACAGGGCCCCTAGAGCAGTACTTC	CASSLRPTGPLEQYF
TRBV5-1	NA	NA	TRBJ1-2	TGCGCCAGCAGCTTGAAAGGGGGACATGGCTACACCTTC	CASSLKGGHGYTF
TRBV6-5	NA	NA	TRBJ1-1	TGTGCCAGCAGTTACTCGGGTCTGTCAGGCGGGCTAGAAGCTTTCTTT	CASSYSGLSGGLEAFF
TRBV10-2	NA	TRBD2	TRBJ2-3	TGCGCCAGCAGTGAGACGAGCGGGGGGACCACAGATACGCAGTATTTT	CASSETSGGTTDTQYF
TRBV2	NA	NA	TRBJ2-7	TGTGCCAGCAGTGAACAGGGATTCCACGAGCAGTACTTC	CASSEQGFHEQYF